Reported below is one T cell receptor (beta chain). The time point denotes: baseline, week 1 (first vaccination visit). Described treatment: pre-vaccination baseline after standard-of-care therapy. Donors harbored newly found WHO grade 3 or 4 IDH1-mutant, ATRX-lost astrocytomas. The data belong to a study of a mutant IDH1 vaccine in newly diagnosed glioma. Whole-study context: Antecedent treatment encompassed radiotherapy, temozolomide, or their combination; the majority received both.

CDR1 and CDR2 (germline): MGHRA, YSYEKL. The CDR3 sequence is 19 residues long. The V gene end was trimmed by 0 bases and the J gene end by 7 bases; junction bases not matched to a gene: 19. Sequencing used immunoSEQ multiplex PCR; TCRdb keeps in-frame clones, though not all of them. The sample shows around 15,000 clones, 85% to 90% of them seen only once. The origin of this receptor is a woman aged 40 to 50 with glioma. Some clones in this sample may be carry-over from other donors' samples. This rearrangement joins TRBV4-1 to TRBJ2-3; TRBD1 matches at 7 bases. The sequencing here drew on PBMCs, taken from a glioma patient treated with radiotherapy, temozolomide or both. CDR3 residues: CASSQEGRILEGGQNTQYF. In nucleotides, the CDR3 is TGCGCCAGCAGCCAAGAAGGTCGAATTTTGGAAGGGGGCCAAAATACGCAGTATTTT.